This passage covers 15 T cell receptor beta chains from one sample sequenced in a study of cytomegalovirus exposure and HLA in healthy donors. The primer mix had 60 Vbeta and 13 Jbeta primers. Data came from immunoSEQ multiplex PCR; TCRdb stores just in-frame clones and leaves some out. The sample lists 130,000 to 150,000 clones, approximately 80% occurring once. Sequencing was done on a sample of PBMCs. The receptors come from a male donor in good health and CMV-seronegative.

This chain connects TRBV7-3 to TRBJ2-2, with 8 nucleotides matching TRBD1. The germline V gene has CDR1 SGHTA and CDR2 FQGTGA. The CDR3 has 14 residues. Trimming cost V 5 bases and J 5 bases; bases outside gene matches: 4. The DNA of the CDR3 is TGTGCCAGCAGCCCAGGGGGCCCAACCGGGGAGCTGTTTTTT. Protein product: CASSPGGPTGELFF. Looking up the rest from reference TRBV7-3 and TRBJ2-2 gives the full variable domain: GAGVSQTPSNKVTEKGKYVELRCDPISGHTALYWYRQSLGQGPEFLIYFQGTGAADDSGLPNDRFFAVRPEGSVSTLKIQRTERGDSAVYLCASSPGGPTGELFFGEGSRLTVL.

The V and J genes are TRBV11-2 and TRBJ2-7; 7 bases are a match to TRBD1. This CDR3 contains 13 residues. V shed 5 bases, J shed 6 bases, and the junction held 7 bases outside the gene matches. Germline values: CDR1 SGHAT, CDR2 FQNNGV. The CDR3 sequence is CASSATGPGEQYF. The CDR3 DNA reads as TGTGCCAGCAGCGCGACAGGGCCCGGCGAGCAGTACTTC.

This chain uses TRBV27 with TRBJ2-7; D gene ambiguous. CDR1 is MNHEY, CDR2 SMNVEV, per germline (reference sequence). This CDR3 spans 13 amino acids. V shed 5 bases and J shed 5 bases, with 13 bases lying between them. The CDR3 DNA reads as TGTGCCAGCAGTCGGAGTACCGAAGACGAGCAGTACTTC. It is translated as CASSRSTEDEQYF.

This sequence joins TRBV18 and TRBJ2-3; TRBD1 matches at 8 bases. The CDR3 is 15 amino acids. From germline, CDR1 is KGHSH and CDR2 LQKENI. V lost 4 bases, J lost 8 bases, and 11 bases stayed unmatched. The CDR3 here is CASSLLGQGRGTQYF. CDR3 DNA sequence: TGTGCCAGCTCACTTTTAGGACAGGGCCGTGGTACGCAGTATTTT. Full variable domain (missing parts from reference TRBV18 and TRBJ2-3): NAGVMQNPRHLVRRRGQEARLRCSPMKGHSHVYWYRQLPEEGLKFMVYLQKENIIDESGMPKERFSAEFPKEGPSILRIQQVVRGDSAAYFCASSLLGQGRGTQYFGPGTRLTVL.

The CDR3 nucleotides are TGTGCCAGCAGCGTAGGGGGTCTAGCGGGGGGCTTTGCCTACAATGAGCAGTTCTTC. Translation: CASSVGGLAGGFAYNEQFF. The genes are TRBV9 and TRBJ2-1; 11 bases match TRBD2. The germline CDR1 and CDR2 sequences are SGDLS and YYNGEE. V lost 0 bases, J lost 2 bases, and 10 bases stayed unmatched. The CDR3 contains 19 residues.

The rearrangement joins TRBV5-4 to TRBJ1-6, with 7 bases that match TRBD1. CDR3 length equals 18 residues. After removal of 4 bases from V and 0 bases from J, the junction contained 10 bases not matched to a gene. Germline values: CDR1 SGHNT, CDR2 YYREEE (reference sequence). The CDR3 here is CASSVMTGLVSYNSPLHF. The CDR3 nucleotides are TGTGCCAGCAGCGTTATGACAGGGTTGGTCTCCTATAATTCACCCCTCCACTTT.

The chain carries TRBV4-1 and TRBJ1-6; 7 bases agree with TRBD1. The CDR3 contains 17 residues. The germline gives CDR1 MGHRA, CDR2 YSYEKL. V shed 5 bases and J 6 bases; nucleotides not matched to a gene: 13. The CDR3 region has the DNA TGCGCCAGCAGCTTCCACGGGACAGACAAATTTAATTCACCCCTCCACTTT. It encodes CASSFHGTDKFNSPLHF.

The chain uses TRBV6-5 and TRBJ2-7; D perhaps matches TRBD2 (6 bases). The CDR3 is 14 residues long. V gave up 5 bases and J gave up 4 bases, with 15 bases separating them. Germline values: CDR1 MNHEY, CDR2 SVGAGI. CDR3 region: CASSSVARGYEQYF. The CDR3 DNA reads as TGTGCCAGCAGTAGCGTAGCCCGGGGGTACGAGCAGTACTTC.

The CDR3 here is CASSGAGFTDTQYF. The CDR3 DNA reads as TGTGCCAGCAGTGGCGCGGGGTTCACAGATACGCAGTATTTT. The gene calls are TRBV5-6 and TRBJ2-3; weak D call: TRBD2 (6 bases). V was pared by 5 bases and J by 2 bases, with 12 bases between. Germline V CDR1 and CDR2: SGHDT, YYEEEE. The CDR3 covers 14 residues.

CDR3 in amino acids: CASSIRRGQNYEQYF. As DNA, the CDR3 is TGTGCCAGTAGTATTAGGAGGGGCCAGAACTACGAGCAGTACTTC. The chain has TRBV19 and TRBJ2-7; tentative D call: TRBD2 (6 bases). Trimming shortened V by 3 bases and J by 3 bases, and 15 bases separated the two germline ends. From germline, CDR1 is LNHDA and CDR2 SQIVND (reference sequence). The CDR3 spans 15 residues.

This chain uses TRBV11-2 with TRBJ1-2, with TRBD1 identical over 8 bases. The CDR3 sequence is 15 residues long. V was pared by 5 bases and J by 6 bases, with 11 bases of the junction left unmatched. The germline CDR1 and CDR2 sequences are SGHAT and FQNNGV. CDR3 protein: CASSQAPGQGDGYTF. In DNA, the CDR3 is TGTGCCAGCAGCCAAGCCCCAGGACAGGGCGATGGCTACACCTTC.

This chain's CDR3 is CASSLPERTGDRELFF. The CDR3 DNA sequence: TGTGCCAGCAGCTTACCGGAAAGGACAGGGGACCGGGAGCTGTTTTTT. The J gene is TRBJ2-2, the V gene TRBV11-1, with 9 nucleotides matching TRBD1. Trimming at V came to 2 bases and at J to 9 bases, leaving 10 bases not matched to a gene. There are 16 residues in the CDR3. Germline CDR1 SGHAT, CDR2 FQDESV (reference sequence).

This clone was observed a few times. The chain couples TRBV6-1 to TRBJ2-7; the D gene is possibly TRBD1 (6 bases). Germline CDR1 MNHNS, CDR2 SASEGT. The CDR3 has 13 residues. V lost 7 bases to trimming and J lost 6 bases, with 16 bases between them. The chain's CDR3 is CASTPRGPFEQYF. Written as DNA, the CDR3 is TGTGCCAGCACCCCCAGGGGACCCTTCGAGCAGTACTTC.

The chain has TRBV7-2 and TRBJ2-5; 12 nucleotides agree with TRBD2. The germline V gene has CDR1 SGHTA and CDR2 FQGNSA. Trimming took 1 base from V and 4 from J; bases not matched to a gene: 4. The CDR3 contains 16 residues. CDR3 in DNA: TGTGCCAGCAGCTTAGTGGGGACTAGCGGGCGAGAGACCCAGTACTTC. Protein: CASSLVGTSGRETQYF.

This clone was counted between two and nine times. The chain links TRBV19 to TRBJ1-1, with D possibly being TRBD1 (6 bases). V lost 5 bases to trimming and J lost 5 bases, with 15 bases between them. CDR1 and CDR2 (germline): LNHDA, SQIVND (reference sequence). The CDR3 spans 14 residues. In DNA form, the CDR3 reads TGTGCCAGTAGTTTCCTCCGACAGGAAACTGAAGCTTTCTTT. Its translation is CASSFLRQETEAFF. The full variable domain, with the rest looked up from reference TRBV19 and TRBJ1-1, is DGGITQSPKYLFRKEGQNVTLSCEQNLNHDAMYWYRQDPGQGLRLIYYSQIVNDFQKGDIAEGYSVSREKKESFPLTVTSAQKNPTAFYLCASSFLRQETEAFFGQGTRLTVV.